The subject of this entry is one TCR beta chain. This record belongs to a study of blood T cell repertoires in COVID-19. The data were produced by immunoSEQ multiplex PCR, yet TCRdb's version contains in-frame clones alone and is incomplete. The sample includes 150,000 or so clones, less than 85% of them seen just once. The junction had 4 bases not matched to a gene; V was cut back by 5 bases and J by 6 bases. Germline CDR1 MDHEN, CDR2 SYDVKM. This CDR3 region has 12 residues. Sequencing used peripheral blood. The receptor was derived from a woman of 80 years or more with acute or convalescent COVID-19. The V call is TRBV28, the J call TRBJ2-7; 7 bases are a match to TRBD1. This chain's CDR3 is CASSRTGGEQYF. CDR3 DNA sequence: TGTGCCAGCAGTCGGACAGGTGGCGAGCAGTACTTC.